The source of this TCR beta chain is a study of blood T cell repertoires in COVID-19. Assay: immunoSEQ multiplex PCR; the TCRdb copy retains only in-frame clones and omits some. The data show approximately 40,000 clones, with around nine tenths seen just once and 4.8% held by the top ten. Germline lookup yields CDR1 SGHAT and CDR2 FQNNGV. The CDR3 spans 11 residues. Deletions cut 4 bases from V and 4 bases from J, with 4 bases between. This TCR was sampled from a human donor in a cohort sampled during active COVID-19. Sequenced: peripheral blood. V gene TRBV11-2 combines with J gene TRBJ1-1; D remains unclear. CDR3 bases: TGTGCCAGCAGCTCGGGCACTGAAGCTTTCTTT. Translating gives CASSSGTEAFF.